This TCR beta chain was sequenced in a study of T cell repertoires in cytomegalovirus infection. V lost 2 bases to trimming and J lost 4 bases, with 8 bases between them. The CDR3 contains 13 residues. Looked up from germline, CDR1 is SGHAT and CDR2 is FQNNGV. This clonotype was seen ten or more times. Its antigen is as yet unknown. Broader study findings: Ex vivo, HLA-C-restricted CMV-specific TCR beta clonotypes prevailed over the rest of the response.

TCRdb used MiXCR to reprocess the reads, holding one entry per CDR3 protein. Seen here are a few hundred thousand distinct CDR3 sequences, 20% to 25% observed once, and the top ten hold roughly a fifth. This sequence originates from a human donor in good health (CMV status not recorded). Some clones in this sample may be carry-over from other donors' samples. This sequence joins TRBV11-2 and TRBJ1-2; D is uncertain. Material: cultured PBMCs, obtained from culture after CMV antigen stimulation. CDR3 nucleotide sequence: TGTGCCAGCAGCTTAAACCCGAGCTATGGCTACACCTTC. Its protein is CASSLNPSYGYTF.